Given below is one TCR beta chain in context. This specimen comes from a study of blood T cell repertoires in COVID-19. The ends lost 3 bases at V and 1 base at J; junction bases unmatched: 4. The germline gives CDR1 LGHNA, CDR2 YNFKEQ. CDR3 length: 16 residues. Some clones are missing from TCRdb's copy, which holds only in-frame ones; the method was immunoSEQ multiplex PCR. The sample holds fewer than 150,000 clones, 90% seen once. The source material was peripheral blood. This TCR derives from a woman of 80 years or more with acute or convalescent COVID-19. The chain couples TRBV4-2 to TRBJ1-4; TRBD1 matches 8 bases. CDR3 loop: CASSHDGQGTNEKLFF. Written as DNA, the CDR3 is TGTGCCAGCAGCCATGATGGACAGGGAACTAATGAAAAACTGTTTTTT.